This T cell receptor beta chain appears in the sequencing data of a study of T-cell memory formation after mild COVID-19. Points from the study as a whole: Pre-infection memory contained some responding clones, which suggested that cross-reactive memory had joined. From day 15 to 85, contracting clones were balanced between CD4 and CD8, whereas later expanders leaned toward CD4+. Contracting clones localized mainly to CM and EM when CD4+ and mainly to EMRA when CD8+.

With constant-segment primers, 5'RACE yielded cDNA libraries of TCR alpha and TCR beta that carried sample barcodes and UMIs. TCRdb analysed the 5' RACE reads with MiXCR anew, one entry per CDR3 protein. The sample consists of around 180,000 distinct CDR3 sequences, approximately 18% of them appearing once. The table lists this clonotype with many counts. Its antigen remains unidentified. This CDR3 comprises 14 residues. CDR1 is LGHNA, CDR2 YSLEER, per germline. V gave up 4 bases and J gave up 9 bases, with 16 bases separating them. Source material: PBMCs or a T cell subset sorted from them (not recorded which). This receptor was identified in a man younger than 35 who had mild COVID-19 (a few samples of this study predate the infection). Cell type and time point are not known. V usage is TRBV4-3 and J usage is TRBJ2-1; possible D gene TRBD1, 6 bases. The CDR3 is CASSRDRQAAEQFF. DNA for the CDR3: TGCGCCAGCAGCCGCGACCGACAGGCGGCTGAGCAGTTCTTC.